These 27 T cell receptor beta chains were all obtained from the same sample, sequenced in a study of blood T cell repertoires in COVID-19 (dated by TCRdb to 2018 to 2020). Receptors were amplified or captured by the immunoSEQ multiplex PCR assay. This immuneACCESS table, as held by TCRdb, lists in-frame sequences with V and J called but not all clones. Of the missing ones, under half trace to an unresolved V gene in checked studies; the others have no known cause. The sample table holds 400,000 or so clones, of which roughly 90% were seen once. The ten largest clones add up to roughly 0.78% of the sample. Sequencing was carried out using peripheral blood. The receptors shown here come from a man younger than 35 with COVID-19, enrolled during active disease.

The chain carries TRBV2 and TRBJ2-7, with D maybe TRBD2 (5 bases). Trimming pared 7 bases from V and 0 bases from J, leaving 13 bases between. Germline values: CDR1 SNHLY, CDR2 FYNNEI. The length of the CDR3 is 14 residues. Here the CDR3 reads CASTHPGVSYEQYF. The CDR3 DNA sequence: TGTGCCAGCACCCACCCCGGGGTCTCCTACGAGCAGTACTTC. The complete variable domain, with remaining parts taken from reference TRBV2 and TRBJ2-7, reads EPEVTQTPSHQVTQMGQEVILRCVPISNHLYFYWYRQILGQKVEFLVSFYNNEISEKSEIFDDQFSVERPDGSNFTLKIRSTKLEDSAMYFCASTHPGVSYEQYFGPGTRLTVT.

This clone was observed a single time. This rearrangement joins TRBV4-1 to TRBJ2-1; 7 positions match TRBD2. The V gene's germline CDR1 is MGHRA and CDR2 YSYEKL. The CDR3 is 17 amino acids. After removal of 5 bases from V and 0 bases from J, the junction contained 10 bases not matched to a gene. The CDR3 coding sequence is TGCGCCAGCAGCATCATCAGCGGGGCAAACTCCTACAATGAGCAGTTCTTC. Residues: CASSIISGANSYNEQFF.

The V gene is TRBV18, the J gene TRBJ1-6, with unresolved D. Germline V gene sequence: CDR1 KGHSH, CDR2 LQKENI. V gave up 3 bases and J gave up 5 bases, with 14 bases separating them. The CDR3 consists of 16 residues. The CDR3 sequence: CASSPSAGGNNSPLHF. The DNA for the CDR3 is TGTGCCAGCTCACCCTCGGCAGGAGGAAATAATTCACCCCTCCACTTT.

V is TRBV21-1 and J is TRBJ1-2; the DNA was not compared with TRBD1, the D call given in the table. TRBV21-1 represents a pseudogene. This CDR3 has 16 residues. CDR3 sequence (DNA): TGTGCCAGCAGCAAAGCGCTTTCGGACAGGAAGGGGGGCTACACCTTC. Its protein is CASSKALSDRKGGYTF.

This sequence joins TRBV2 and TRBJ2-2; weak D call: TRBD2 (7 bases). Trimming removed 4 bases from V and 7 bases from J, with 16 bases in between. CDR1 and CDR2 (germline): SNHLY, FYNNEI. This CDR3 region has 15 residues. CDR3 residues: CASSGGGPGVGELFF. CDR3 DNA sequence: TGTGCCAGCAGTGGGGGGGGCCCGGGAGTCGGGGAGCTGTTTTTT.

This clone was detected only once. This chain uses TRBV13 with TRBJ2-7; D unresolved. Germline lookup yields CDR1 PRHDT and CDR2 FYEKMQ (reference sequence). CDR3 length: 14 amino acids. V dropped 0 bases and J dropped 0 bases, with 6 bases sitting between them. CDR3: CASSLGRHSYEQYF. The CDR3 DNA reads TGTGCCAGCAGCTTAGGGAGGCACTCCTACGAGCAGTACTTC. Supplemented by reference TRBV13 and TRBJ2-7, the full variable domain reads AAGVIQSPRHLIKEKRETATLKCYPIPRHDTVYWYQQGPGQDPQFLISFYEKMQSDKGSIPDRFSAQQFSDYHSELNMSSLELGDSALYFCASSLGRHSYEQYFGPGTRLTVT.

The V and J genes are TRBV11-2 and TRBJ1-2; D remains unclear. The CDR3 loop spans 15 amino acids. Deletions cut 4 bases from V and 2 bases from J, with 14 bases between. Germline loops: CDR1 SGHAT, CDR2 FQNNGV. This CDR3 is CASSSFPGGNYGYTF. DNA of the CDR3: TGTGCCAGCAGCTCCTTCCCGGGAGGGAACTATGGCTACACCTTC.

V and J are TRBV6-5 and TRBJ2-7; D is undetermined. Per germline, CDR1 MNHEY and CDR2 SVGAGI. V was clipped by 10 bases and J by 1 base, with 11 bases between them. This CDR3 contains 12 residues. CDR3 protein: CATQTGSYEQYF. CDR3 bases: TGTGCCACCCAGACTGGTTCCTACGAGCAGTACTTC.

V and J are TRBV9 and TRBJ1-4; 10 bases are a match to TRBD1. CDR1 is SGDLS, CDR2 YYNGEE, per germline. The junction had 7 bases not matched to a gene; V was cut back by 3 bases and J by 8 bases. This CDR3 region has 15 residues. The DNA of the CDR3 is TGTGCCAGCAGCGCAGGGACAGGGGCAGGAGAAAAACTGTTTTTT. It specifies CASSAGTGAGEKLFF.

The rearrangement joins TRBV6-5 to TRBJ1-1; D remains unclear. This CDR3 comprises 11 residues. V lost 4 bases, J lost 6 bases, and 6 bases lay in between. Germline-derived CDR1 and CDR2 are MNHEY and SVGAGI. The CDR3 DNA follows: TGTGCCAGCAGTTTGGCAGCTGAAGCTTTCTTT. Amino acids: CASSLAAEAFF.

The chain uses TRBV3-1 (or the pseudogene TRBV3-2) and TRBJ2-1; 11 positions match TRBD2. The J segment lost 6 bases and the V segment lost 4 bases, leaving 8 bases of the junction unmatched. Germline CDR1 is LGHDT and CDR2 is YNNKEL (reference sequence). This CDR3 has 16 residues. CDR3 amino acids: CASSPRLLAGGNEQFF. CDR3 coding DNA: TGTGCCAGCAGCCCTAGATTGCTAGCGGGGGGCAATGAGCAGTTCTTC.

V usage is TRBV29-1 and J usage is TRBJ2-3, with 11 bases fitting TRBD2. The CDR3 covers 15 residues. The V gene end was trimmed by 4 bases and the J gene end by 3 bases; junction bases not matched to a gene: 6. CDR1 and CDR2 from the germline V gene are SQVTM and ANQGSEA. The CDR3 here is CSVGLTSGGTDTQYF. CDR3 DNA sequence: TGCAGCGTTGGGCTAACTAGCGGGGGAACAGATACGCAGTATTTT.

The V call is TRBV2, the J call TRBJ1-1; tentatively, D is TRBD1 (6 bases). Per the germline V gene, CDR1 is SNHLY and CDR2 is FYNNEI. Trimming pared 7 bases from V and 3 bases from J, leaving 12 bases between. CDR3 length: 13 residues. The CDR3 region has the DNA TGTGCCAGCAACTTAAAGGGGGACACTGAAGCTTTCTTT. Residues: CASNLKGDTEAFF.

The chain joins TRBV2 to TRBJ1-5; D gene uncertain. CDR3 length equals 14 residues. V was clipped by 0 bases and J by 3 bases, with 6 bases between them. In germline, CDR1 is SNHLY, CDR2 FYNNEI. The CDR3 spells CASSEARLNQPQHF. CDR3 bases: TGTGCCAGCAGTGAAGCCCGTCTCAATCAGCCCCAGCATTTT.

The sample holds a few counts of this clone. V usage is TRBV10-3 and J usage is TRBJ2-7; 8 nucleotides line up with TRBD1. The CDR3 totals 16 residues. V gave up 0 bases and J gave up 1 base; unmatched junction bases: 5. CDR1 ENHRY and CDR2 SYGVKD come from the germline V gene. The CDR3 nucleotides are TGTGCCATCAGTGAGTCTCCAGGGGGCTCTTCCTACGAGCAGTACTTC. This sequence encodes CAISESPGGSSYEQYF.

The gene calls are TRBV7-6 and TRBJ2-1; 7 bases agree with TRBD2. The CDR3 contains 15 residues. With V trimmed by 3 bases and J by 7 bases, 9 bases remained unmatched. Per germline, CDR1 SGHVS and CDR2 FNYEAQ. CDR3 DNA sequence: TGTGCCAGCAGCTTTATGGCGGGAGTGTCGAATGAGCAGTTCTTC. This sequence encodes CASSFMAGVSNEQFF.

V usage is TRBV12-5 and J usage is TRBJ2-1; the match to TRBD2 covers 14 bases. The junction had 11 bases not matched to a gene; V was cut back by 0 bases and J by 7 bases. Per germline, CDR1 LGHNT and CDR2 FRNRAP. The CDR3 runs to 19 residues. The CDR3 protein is CASGLVLGLAGAKRNEQFF. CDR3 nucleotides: TGTGCTAGTGGTTTGGTTCTGGGACTAGCGGGAGCAAAGAGAAATGAGCAGTTCTTC.

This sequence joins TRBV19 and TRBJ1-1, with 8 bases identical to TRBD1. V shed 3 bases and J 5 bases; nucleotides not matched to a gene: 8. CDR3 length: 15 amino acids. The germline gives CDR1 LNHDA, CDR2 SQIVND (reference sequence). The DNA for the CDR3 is TGTGCCAGTAGTATCTGGCAGGGGGCGCGGACTGAAGCTTTCTTT. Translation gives CASSIWQGARTEAFF.

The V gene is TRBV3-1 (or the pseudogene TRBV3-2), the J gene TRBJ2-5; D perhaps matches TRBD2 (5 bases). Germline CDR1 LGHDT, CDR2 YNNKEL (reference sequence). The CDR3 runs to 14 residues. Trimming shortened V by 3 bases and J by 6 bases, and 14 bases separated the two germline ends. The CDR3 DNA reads TGTGCCAGCAGCCAGGGAGAAGGGAAAAAGACCCAGTACTTC. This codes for CASSQGEGKKTQYF.

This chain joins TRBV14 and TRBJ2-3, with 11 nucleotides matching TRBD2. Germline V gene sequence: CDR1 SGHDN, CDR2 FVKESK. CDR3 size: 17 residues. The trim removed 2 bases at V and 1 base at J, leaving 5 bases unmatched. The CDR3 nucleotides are TGTGCCAGCAGCCAACCCTTTAGCGGGAGGGGCACAGATACGCAGTATTTT. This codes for CASSQPFSGRGTDTQYF. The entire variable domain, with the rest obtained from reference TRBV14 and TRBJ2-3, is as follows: EAGVTQFPSHSVIEKGQTVTLRCDPISGHDNLYWYRRVMGKEIKFLLHFVKESKQDESGMPNNRFLAERTGGTYSTLKVQPAELEDSGVYFCASSQPFSGRGTDTQYFGPGTRLTVL.

In nucleotides, the CDR3 is TGTGCCAGCTCACTACAAATAAATGAGCAGTTCTTC. The encoded protein is CASSLQINEQFF. The chain links TRBV18 to TRBJ2-1; D ambiguous. V was trimmed by 4 bases and J by 7 bases, leaving 8 bases between them. The germline V gene encodes CDR1 KGHSH and CDR2 LQKENI. The CDR3 consists of 12 residues. The full variable domain, with the rest looked up from reference TRBV18 and TRBJ2-1, is NAGVMQNPRHLVRRRGQEARLRCSPMKGHSHVYWYRQLPEEGLKFMVYLQKENIIDESGMPKERFSAEFPKEGPSILRIQQVVRGDSAAYFCASSLQINEQFFGPGTRLTVL.

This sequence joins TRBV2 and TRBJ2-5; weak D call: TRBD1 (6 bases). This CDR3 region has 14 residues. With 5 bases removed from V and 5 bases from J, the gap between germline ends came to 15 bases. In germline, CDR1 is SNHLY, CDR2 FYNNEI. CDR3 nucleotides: TGTGCCAGCAGTAGGGACATTACAGGGGAGACCCAGTACTTC. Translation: CASSRDITGETQYF.

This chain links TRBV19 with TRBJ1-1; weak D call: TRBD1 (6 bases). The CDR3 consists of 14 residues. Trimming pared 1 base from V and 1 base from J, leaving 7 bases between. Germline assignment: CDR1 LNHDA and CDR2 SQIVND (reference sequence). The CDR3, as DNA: TGTGCCAGTAGTATAGGGACAGCGAACACTGAAGCTTTCTTT. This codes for CASSIGTANTEAFF.

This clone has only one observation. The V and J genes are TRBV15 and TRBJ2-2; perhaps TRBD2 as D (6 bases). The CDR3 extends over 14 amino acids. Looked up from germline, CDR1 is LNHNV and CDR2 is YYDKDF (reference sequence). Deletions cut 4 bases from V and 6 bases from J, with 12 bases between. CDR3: CATSIGGGSGELFF. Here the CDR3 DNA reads TGTGCCACCAGCATCGGTGGGGGGTCCGGGGAGCTGTTTTTT.

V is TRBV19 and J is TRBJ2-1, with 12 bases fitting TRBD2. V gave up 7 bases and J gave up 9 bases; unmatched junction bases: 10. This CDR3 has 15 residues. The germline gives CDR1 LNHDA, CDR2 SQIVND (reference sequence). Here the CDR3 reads CASTHGLAGSGEQFF. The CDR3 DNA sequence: TGTGCCAGTACCCATGGACTAGCGGGATCCGGTGAGCAGTTCTTC. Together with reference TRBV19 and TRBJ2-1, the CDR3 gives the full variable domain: DGGITQSPKYLFRKEGQNVTLSCEQNLNHDAMYWYRQDPGQGLRLIYYSQIVNDFQKGDIAEGYSVSREKKESFPLTVTSAQKNPTAFYLCASTHGLAGSGEQFFGPGTRLTVL.

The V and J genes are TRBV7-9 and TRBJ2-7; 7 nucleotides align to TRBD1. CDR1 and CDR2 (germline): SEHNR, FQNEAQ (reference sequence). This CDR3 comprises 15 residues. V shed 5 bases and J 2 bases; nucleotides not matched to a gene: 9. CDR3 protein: CASSRGRDRTYEQYF. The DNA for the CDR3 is TGTGCCAGCAGCCGCGGCAGGGACAGAACCTACGAGCAGTACTTC.

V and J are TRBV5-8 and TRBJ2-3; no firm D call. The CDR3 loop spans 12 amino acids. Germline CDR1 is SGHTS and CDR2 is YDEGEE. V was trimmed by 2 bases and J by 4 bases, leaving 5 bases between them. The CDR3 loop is CASSFGSDTQYF. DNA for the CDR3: TGTGCCAGCAGCTTCGGGTCAGATACGCAGTATTTT.